This T cell receptor (beta chain) derives from a study of shared clonotypes between healthy human individuals. The assay was immunoSEQ multiplex PCR, and TCRdb's table has in-frame clones only and misses some. The sample has over 800,000 clones; around 92% are singletons. CD45RO-negative, CCR7-selected cells formed the naive CD8 fraction, which excluded terminally differentiated effector memory CD45RA+ cells. Study donors comprised healthy, HIV-negative adults devoid of recent acute infection or vaccination. Germline lookup yields CDR1 SQVTM and CDR2 ANQGSEA. V lost 6 bases, J lost 6 bases, and 11 bases stayed unmatched. The CDR3 has 14 amino acids.

The sequencing sample was made of naive CD8+ T cells sorted from blood. The chain has TRBV29-1 and TRBJ2-7; 10 nucleotides line up with TRBD1. This clonotype was sampled from a man aged 30-40 years in good health. This CDR3 reads CSVRLPGQGSEQYF. CDR3 in DNA: TGCAGCGTAAGACTCCCGGGACAGGGGAGCGAGCAGTACTTC.